This TCR beta chain was sequenced in a study of naive and memory T cell subsets. Study-level findings and limits: Possibly reflecting memory cells re-expressing CD45RA, a few larger clonotypes occurred in naive repertoires, especially CD8.

An equimolar mix of two oligonucleotides served as the beta constant-region primer for TRBC1 and TRBC2. Nested alpha and beta constant-region primers with the SP2 primer drove four PCR rounds on ligated cDNA. TCRdb re-analysed the UMI-ligation and nested PCR reads in MiXCR, keeping a single row per CDR3 protein. The table has over 110,000 distinct CDR3 sequences, 15% to 25% seen once. Germline loops: CDR1 MDHEN, CDR2 SYDVKM. The CDR3 totals 15 residues. V was pared by 2 bases and J by 5 bases, with 6 bases of the junction left unmatched. About this clonotype: What it binds is not known.

Sequencing input: naive CD8+ T cells from blood. The sequence came from a human donor in good health. The chain recombines TRBV28 with TRBJ2-4; TRBD1 agrees at 7 bases. CDR3 amino acids: CASSLPPGTENIQYF. CDR3 DNA sequence: TGTGCCAGCAGTTTACCTCCAGGGACAGAAAACATTCAGTACTTC.